This TCR beta chain was sequenced during a study of T cell responses to AZD1222 COVID-19 vaccine. The wider study: Pooling covered second doses at about 4 or about 12 weeks.

Worth noting for this clone: Its antigen is as yet unknown.

The table came from immunoSEQ multiplex PCR; TCRdb's copy has only in-frame clones and leaves some out. The profile covers some 150,000 clones, with about 85% appearing a single time and around 3.2% taken by the ten largest. Overall study findings and caveats: Most donors were white British and more were female, and clonal diversity was possibly underestimated. Researchers took repertoire samples only after the peak T cell response had come.

Germline V gene lookup returns CDR1 LGHNT and CDR2 FRNRAP. V lost 7 bases and J 2 bases, leaving 12 bases between the germline ends. This CDR3 contains 14 residues. This receptor was obtained from an adult in good health. The sample consisted of peripheral blood, taken on day 0 of AZD1222 vaccination. This chain joins TRBV12-5 and TRBJ2-1; TRBD1 is a possible D gene (5 bases). CDR3 sequence reads: CASAYRWPYNEQFF. CDR3 DNA: TGTGCTAGTGCGTACAGGTGGCCCTACAATGAGCAGTTCTTC.